This entry lists 6 T cell receptor beta chains sequenced from one sample in a study of cytomegalovirus exposure and HLA in healthy donors. The PCR made use of 60 Vbeta and 13 Jbeta primers. TCRdb's table, derived via immunoSEQ multiplex PCR, lists solely in-frame clones and lacks some. The sample has around 91,000 clones, 55% to 75% seen once. Sequenced input: PBMCs. These receptors were obtained from a man between 60 and 75 years old in good health and CMV-seronegative.

The chain has TRBV6-6 and TRBJ2-1; weak D call: TRBD2 (5 bases). Trimming took off 5 bases at V and 6 bases at J, with 11 bases between the two ends. The CDR3 spans 13 residues. The germline CDR1 and CDR2 sequences are MNHNY and SVGAGI (reference sequence). For the CDR3, the DNA is TGTGCCAGCAGTCCGGCGGGTGGCAATGAGCAGTTCTTC. Amino acids: CASSPAGGNEQFF.

V usage is TRBV6-1 and J usage is TRBJ2-7; weak D call: TRBD2 (5 bases). V dropped 5 bases and J dropped 2 bases, with 16 bases sitting between them. The germline V gene encodes CDR1 MNHNS and CDR2 SASEGT. The CDR3 is made up of 15 amino acids. The CDR3 coding sequence is TGTGCCAGCAGTCCCCCCCCCGGGGAAACCTACGAGCAGTACTTC. Translation: CASSPPPGETYEQYF.

V is TRBV4-1 and J is TRBJ1-5; 7 nucleotides match TRBD1. V lost 2 bases, J lost 4 bases, and 8 bases stayed unmatched. This CDR3 is built from 16 residues. The V gene's germline CDR1 is MGHRA and CDR2 YSYEKL. CDR3 sequence: CASSQPRQGGNQPQHF. The DNA for the CDR3 is TGCGCCAGCAGCCAACCTCGACAGGGTGGGAATCAGCCCCAGCATTTT.

V gene TRBV5-4 combines with J gene TRBJ2-3; 8 nucleotides agree with TRBD2. Trimming cost V 4 bases and J 5 bases; bases outside gene matches: 6. There are 14 residues in the CDR3. The germline CDR1 and CDR2 sequences are SGHNT and YYREEE (reference sequence). In nucleotides, the CDR3 is TGTGCCAGCAGCCTTAGCGGGACGGGAGATACGCAGTATTTT. It yields the protein CASSLSGTGDTQYF.

J is TRBJ1-6 and V is TRBV7-2; 8 positions match TRBD1. Germline lookup yields CDR1 SGHTA and CDR2 FQGNSA. With 5 bases clipped from V and 8 bases from J, the junction kept 8 bases outside the gene matches. This CDR3 spans 15 amino acids. The CDR3 spells CASSLWTGSDSPLHF. CDR3 nucleotide sequence: TGTGCCAGCAGCCTGTGGACAGGGTCCGATTCACCCCTCCACTTT.

The chain is built from TRBV6-1 and TRBJ2-7; D is undetermined. This CDR3 has 17 residues. Trimming left V 2 bases short and J 7 bases short, with 24 bases between. Germline V gives CDR1 MNHNS, CDR2 SASEGT. The CDR3 DNA reads TGTGCCAGCAGTGAAATTTTGGGTGGTTCCCTCTCGAGGGAGCAGTACTTC. This translates into CASSEILGGSLSREQYF.